The 16 T cell receptor beta chains below come from one sample, sequenced in a study of CD8 T cells in ankylosing spondylitis. TCRdb analysed the 5' RACE reads with MiXCR anew, one entry per CDR3 protein. The sample includes about 130,000 distinct CDR3 sequences, approximately 9.7% of them seen just once. Sequenced sample: blood, either unsorted or a sorted T cell fraction (not recorded which). The receptors come from a male donor with ankylosing spondylitis or in good health (not recorded which).

This clonotype showed up many times. The genes are TRBV12-3 or TRBV12-4 and TRBJ2-4; D gene uncertain. Trimming removed 3 bases at V and 5 bases at J, with 8 bases between. The CDR3 sequence is 13 residues long. The CDR3 sequence: CASSLNIENIQYF. The CDR3 region has the DNA TGTGCCAGCAGTTTGAACATCGAAAACATTCAGTACTTC.

This clonotype has ten or more counts. The rearrangement links TRBV24-1 to TRBJ1-5; 9 nucleotides agree with TRBD1. Germline values: CDR1 KGHDR, CDR2 SFDVKD. The CDR3 length is 15 residues. Trimming at V came to 5 bases and at J to 9 bases, leaving 10 bases not matched to a gene. DNA of the CDR3: TGTGCCACCAGTGCTAGCGGGACAGGGAAGCTGCCCCAGCATTTT. Translation: CATSASGTGKLPQHF.

In this sample, this clonotype turned up many times. The chain is built from TRBV20-1 and TRBJ2-1, with 7 positions matching TRBD2. The CDR3 sequence is 14 residues long. After removal of 4 bases from V and 2 bases from J, the junction contained 5 bases not matched to a gene. Germline V gene sequence: CDR1 DFQATT, CDR2 SNEGSKA (reference sequence). The CDR3 nucleotides are TGCAGTGCTACCGGGACTAAAGCCTACAATGAGCAGTTCTTC. Amino acid sequence: CSATGTKAYNEQFF.

The table lists this clonotype with a few counts. The chain couples TRBV18 to TRBJ1-2; 7 nucleotides agree with TRBD1. Looked up from germline, CDR1 is KGHSH and CDR2 is LQKENI. The junction had 4 bases not matched to a gene; V was cut back by 3 bases and J by 0 bases. The CDR3 has 15 residues. DNA for the CDR3: TGTGCCAGCTCACCTCAAGGGACAGCTAACTATGGCTACACCTTC. It yields the protein CASSPQGTANYGYTF. The full variable domain, rest sourced from reference TRBV18 and TRBJ1-2, is NAGVMQNPRHLVRRRGQEARLRCSPMKGHSHVYWYRQLPEEGLKFMVYLQKENIIDESGMPKERFSAEFPKEGPSILRIQQVVRGDSAAYFCASSPQGTANYGYTFGSGTRLTVV.

The chain employs TRBV3-1 and TRBJ2-1; the D is unclear. Trimming removed 0 bases from V and 4 bases from J, with 16 bases in between. CDR3 length equals 17 residues. The germline V gene has CDR1 LGHDT and CDR2 YNNKEL (reference sequence). The CDR3 here is CASSQELPWAVYNEQFF. Written as DNA, the CDR3 is TGTGCCAGCAGCCAAGAACTTCCTTGGGCAGTATACAATGAGCAGTTCTTC.

V and J are TRBV29-1 and TRBJ2-1; D unresolved. The germline V and J ends were trimmed by 3 bases and 8 bases, with 8 bases remaining between them. Germline CDR1 and CDR2: SQVTM and ANQGSEA. The CDR3 has 11 residues. The CDR3 bases are TGCAGCGTTGAGTCGGGTCATGAGCAGTTCTTC. It yields the protein CSVESGHEQFF.

There are a few counts of this clonotype. The chain joins TRBV20-1 to TRBJ2-7, with D maybe TRBD2 (5 bases). CDR1 is DFQATT, CDR2 SNEGSKA, per germline (reference sequence). Trimming stripped 5 bases from V and 2 bases from J, with 13 bases between. The CDR3 contains 13 residues. The CDR3 DNA sequence: TGCAGTGCTCTTGCCCCGAGGGCCTACGAGCAGTACTTC. This codes for CSALAPRAYEQYF.

This clonotype was counted at least ten times. V and J are TRBV11-2 and TRBJ2-7; D might be TRBD2 (5 bases). The germline V gene encodes CDR1 SGHAT and CDR2 FQNNGV. V lost 2 bases to trimming and J lost 4 bases, with 15 bases between them. The CDR3 loop spans 15 amino acids. The CDR3 DNA sequence: TGTGCCAGCAGCTTATCGGGTAGGAGGAAATACGAGCAGTACTTC. Its protein product is CASSLSGRRKYEQYF.

CDR3 bases: TGTGCCAGCAGCCAAGATAATATGAGGGCGGGAGATACGCAGTATTTT. It is translated as CASSQDNMRAGDTQYF. The chain has TRBV4-2 and TRBJ2-3, with a tentative D call TRBD2 (5 bases). The V end was cut by 0 bases, the J end by 5 bases, with 15 bases between. CDR1 and CDR2 from the germline V gene are LGHNA and YNFKEQ. The CDR3 has 16 amino acids.

The sample holds many counts of this clonotype. The chain links TRBV3-1 to TRBJ1-1; D remains ambiguous. CDR1 and CDR2 from the germline V gene are LGHDT and YNNKEL (reference sequence). Trimming left V 0 bases short and J 6 bases short, with 14 bases between. The CDR3 covers 15 residues. CDR3 nucleotides: TGTGCCAGCAGCCAAGAATACGGGAATCGTGCTGAAGCTTTCTTT. Protein: CASSQEYGNRAEAFF.

The table lists this clonotype with many counts. V usage is TRBV20-1 and J usage is TRBJ2-1, with 7 bases aligning to TRBD2. The CDR3 contains 16 residues. In germline, CDR1 is DFQATT, CDR2 SNEGSKA (reference sequence). V lost 0 bases and J lost 8; bases outside the gene matches: 13. CDR3 sequence (DNA): TGCAGTGCTAGAGATCGGCGGCGGGAGAGTGTGGATGAGCAGTTCTTC. It codes for CSARDRRRESVDEQFF.

The table lists this clonotype with a few counts. This rearrangement joins TRBV5-1 to TRBJ2-5; TRBD2 aligns across 9 bases. V lost 5 bases and J lost 5; bases outside the gene matches: 10. This CDR3 has 15 amino acids. Per the germline V gene, CDR1 is SGHRS and CDR2 is YFSETQ. CDR3 DNA sequence: TGCGCCAGCAGACGGGCTAGCGGGGTGAGGGAGACCCAGTACTTC. Translating gives CASRRASGVRETQYF.

As to this clonotype: A read error may explain this, as a much larger clone is one base away. The V call is TRBV20-1, the J call TRBJ2-2, with 7 positions matching TRBD2. The CDR3 totals 14 residues. Germline assignment: CDR1 DFQATT and CDR2 SNEGSKA (reference sequence). CDR3 residues: CSTRITRETGELFF. CDR3 bases: TGCAGTACTAGGATAACGCGGGAGACCGGGGAGCTGTTTTTT.

The chain recombines TRBV20-1 with TRBJ2-5; 8 nucleotides match TRBD1. Trimming at V came to 4 bases and at J to 4 bases, leaving 11 bases not matched to a gene. CDR1 and CDR2 from the germline V gene are DFQATT and SNEGSKA (reference sequence). This CDR3 region has 15 residues. CDR3 sequence: CSAIRQGRRIETQYF. CDR3 nucleotides: TGCAGTGCTATCCGACAGGGGCGCAGAATAGAGACCCAGTACTTC.

There are many counts of this clonotype. The V call is TRBV9, the J call TRBJ2-1; TRBD2 aligns across 13 bases. From germline, CDR1 is SGDLS and CDR2 YYNGEE. V gave up 4 bases and J gave up 13 bases; unmatched junction bases: 11. The CDR3 covers 15 residues. The DNA for the CDR3 is TGTGCCAGCAGCCTCGGGACTAGCGGGAAGTTTGCTCAGTTCTTC. It translates to CASSLGTSGKFAQFF.

This clonotype appeared many times. The rearrangement links TRBV7-9 to TRBJ2-7; D unclear. Germline CDR1 and CDR2: SEHNR and FQNEAQ (reference sequence). CDR3 length equals 11 residues. V lost 0 bases and J 8 bases, leaving 5 bases between the germline ends. This chain's CDR3 is CASSLALQQYF. CDR3 DNA sequence: TGTGCCAGCAGCTTAGCACTACAGCAGTACTTC.